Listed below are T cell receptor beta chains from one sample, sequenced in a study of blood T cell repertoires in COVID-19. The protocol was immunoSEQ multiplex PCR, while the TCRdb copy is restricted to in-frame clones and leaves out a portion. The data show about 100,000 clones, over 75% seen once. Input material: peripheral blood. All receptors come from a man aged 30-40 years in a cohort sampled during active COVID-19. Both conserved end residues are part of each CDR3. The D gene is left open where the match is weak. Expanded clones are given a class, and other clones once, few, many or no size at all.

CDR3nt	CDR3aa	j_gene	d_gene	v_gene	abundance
TGTGCCAGCAGTCTGACAGTCTCTGGGGCCAACGTCCTGACTTTC	CASSLTVSGANVLTF	TRBJ2-6	.	TRBV7-9	few
TGTGCCAGCAGCTTAGGGGCATATACGCAGTATTTT	CASSLGAYTQYF	TRBJ2-3	.	TRBV7-2	few
TGTGCCAGCAGCCAAACGACAGGAAACTATGGCTACACCTTC	CASSQTTGNYGYTF	TRBJ1-2	.	TRBV16	.
TGTGCCAGCAGCCAAGGGGGCCTGACTGAAAAACTGTTTTTT	CASSQGGLTEKLFF	TRBJ1-4	TRBD1	TRBV6-6	.
TGTGCCAGCAGCTTAGCGGGGACATACTCCTACAATGAGCAGTTCTTC	CASSLAGTYSYNEQFF	TRBJ2-1	.	TRBV7-2	.
TGTGCCAGCAGCCACACAATCAAACTATCACCCTCTGGAAACACCATATATTTT	CASSHTIKLSPSGNTIYF	TRBJ1-3	.	TRBV3-1/TRBV3-2	.
TGTGCCAGCAGTCGAGTCGAATTCAGGGGCCGTCGGGCTTTCTTT	CASSRVEFRGRRAFF	TRBJ1-1	.	TRBV5-6	.
TGTGCCATCAGTGAGTCAAAGGGGACTGGTGAGCAGTTCTTC	CAISESKGTGEQFF	TRBJ2-1	.	TRBV10-3	.
TGTGCCAGCAGCTTAGGAGCTAGCGGGGGCTACGAGCAGTACTTC	CASSLGASGGYEQYF	TRBJ2-7	TRBD2	TRBV7-2	.
TGTGCCAGTACCCCCCTGGCCAAAGGGGCCTTCAGTGGAAACACCATATATTTT	CASTPLAKGAFSGNTIYF	TRBJ1-3	.	TRBV19	.
TGTGCCAGCAGCTTACTCTCCGGACAGGGGACCTACGAGCAGTACTTC	CASSLLSGQGTYEQYF	TRBJ2-7	TRBD1	TRBV7-2	.
TGTGCCACCAGCACCCCGGGGACAGGGCCCAACTATGGCTACACCTTC	CATSTPGTGPNYGYTF	TRBJ1-2	TRBD1	TRBV15	.
TGTGCCAGCAGGAGGGACACCGGGGAGCTGTTTTTT	CASRRDTGELFF	TRBJ2-2	.	TRBV27	.
TGTGCCAGCACCTCACTAGCGGGGGGGCAGGAGACCCAGTACTTC	CASTSLAGGQETQYF	TRBJ2-5	TRBD2	TRBV28	.
TGTGCCAGCTCACTCAAATCCGGGACTAGCGGTACAGATACGCAGTATTTT	CASSLKSGTSGTDTQYF	TRBJ2-3	TRBD2	TRBV18	.
TGTGCCAGAAGCTTGGCGGGTACAAACTCCCAAGAGACCCAGTACTTC	CARSLAGTNSQETQYF	TRBJ2-5	.	TRBV5-3	.
TGTGCCAGTAGGAGGACAGGGGGCAGTGAGCAGTTCTTC	CASRRTGGSEQFF	TRBJ2-1	TRBD1	TRBV19	.
TGTGCCACCAGCTTGTTCACTAGCACAGATACGCAGTATTTT	CATSLFTSTDTQYF	TRBJ2-3	.	TRBV15	once
TGCGCCAGCAGCCAAACAGGGGGAGCTAACTATGGCTACACCTTC	CASSQTGGANYGYTF	TRBJ1-2	TRBD1	TRBV4-3	.